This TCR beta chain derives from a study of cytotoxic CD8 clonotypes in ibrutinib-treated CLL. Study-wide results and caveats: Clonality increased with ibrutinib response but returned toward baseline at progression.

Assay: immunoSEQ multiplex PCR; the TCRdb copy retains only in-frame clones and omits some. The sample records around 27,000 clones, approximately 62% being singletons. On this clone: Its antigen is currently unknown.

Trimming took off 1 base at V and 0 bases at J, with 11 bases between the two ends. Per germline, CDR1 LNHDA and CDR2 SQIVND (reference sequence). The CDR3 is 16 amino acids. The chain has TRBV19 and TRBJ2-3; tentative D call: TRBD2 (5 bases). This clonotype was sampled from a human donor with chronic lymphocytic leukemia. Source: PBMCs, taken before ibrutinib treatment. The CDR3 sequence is CASSIGGRVSTDTQYF. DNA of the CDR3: TGTGCCAGTAGTATAGGTGGGCGGGTTAGCACAGATACGCAGTATTTT.